Shown below are 29 T cell receptor beta chains from a single sample sequenced in a study of TIL therapy for anti-PD-1-resistant metastatic lung cancer. Sequencing used immunoSEQ v3. Assay used: immunoSEQ multiplex PCR; TCRdb lists only in-frame clones, some missing. This sample carries more than 35,000 clones, 70% to 75% of them seen once, and the ten largest clones take 5.7%. Time point defined: pre-treatment sample, taken before nivolumab and TIL therapy. Specimen: blood, collected at baseline. These receptors were collected from a person aged 25 to 80 with non-small cell lung cancer.

The chain has TRBV10-3 and TRBJ1-1; D may be TRBD1 (5 bases). This CDR3 contains 15 residues. CDR1 and CDR2 (germline): ENHRY, SYGVKD. V lost 2 bases to trimming and J lost 3 bases, with 13 bases between them. DNA for the CDR3: TGTGCCATCAGTGAGGGGACCCGTCGGTACACTGAAGCTTTCTTT. It is translated as CAISEGTRRYTEAFF.

The chain joins TRBV9 to TRBJ1-3, with a weak D call TRBD1 (5 bases). CDR3 length equals 16 residues. Germline lookup yields CDR1 SGDLS and CDR2 YYNGEE. V was pared by 4 bases and J by 2 bases, with 16 bases between. CDR3 sequence: CASSYPSGLAGNTIYF. The CDR3 DNA reads TGTGCCAGCAGCTATCCGTCAGGGCTGGCTGGAAACACCATATATTTT. Filled out from reference TRBV9 and TRBJ1-3, the complete variable domain reads DSGVTQTPKHLITATGQRVTLRCSPRSGDLSVYWYQQSLDQGLQFLIQYYNGEERAKGNILERFSAQQFPDLHSELNLSSLELGDSALYFCASSYPSGLAGNTIYFGEGSWLTVV.

The chain uses TRBV6-1 and TRBJ2-7; D possibly corresponds to TRBD2 (6 bases). The CDR3 runs 13 residues. CDR1 is MNHNS and CDR2 is SASEGT in the germline V gene. V was clipped by 5 bases and J by 6 bases, with 14 bases between them. CDR3 loop: CASSPGGNLEQYF. CDR3 bases: TGTGCCAGCAGTCCTGGGGGGAATCTCGAGCAGTACTTC.

The gene calls are TRBV7-2 and TRBJ1-4, with D possibly TRBD1 on 6 matching bases. The CDR3 covers 18 residues. Between the trimmed V and J ends, which lost 0 bases and 0 bases, there was a span of 14 bases. The germline V gene has CDR1 SGHTA and CDR2 FQGNSA. Written as DNA, the CDR3 is TGTGCCAGCAGCTTAGCGCGAGGGGGACTGGCAACTAATGAAAAACTGTTTTTT. Translation: CASSLARGGLATNEKLFF.

The chain joins TRBV7-2 to TRBJ1-3, with D uncertain. The CDR3 totals 14 residues. Trimming took off 1 base at V and 4 bases at J, with 8 bases between the two ends. Germline CDR1 is SGHTA and CDR2 is FQGNSA. In nucleotides, the CDR3 is TGTGCCAGCAGCTTAGGAGCAATCGGAAACACCATATATTTT. It is translated as CASSLGAIGNTIYF.

This chain joins TRBV6-1 and TRBJ2-3; the D is unclear. CDR1 MNHNS and CDR2 SASEGT come from the germline V gene. CDR3 length: 16 residues. Deletions cut 1 base from V and 4 bases from J, with 15 bases between. CDR3: CASSEEAPLIADTQYF. As DNA, the CDR3 is TGTGCCAGCAGTGAAGAGGCACCCTTAATCGCAGATACGCAGTATTTT.

The chain recombines TRBV5-4 with TRBJ2-2, with D perhaps assigned TRBD1 or TRBD2 (5 bases each). The CDR3 runs to 19 residues. V lost 4 bases, J lost 0 bases, and 22 bases lay in between. From germline, CDR1 is SGHNT and CDR2 YYREEE (reference sequence). The CDR3 is CASSQPPGPEKTNTGELFF. For the CDR3, the DNA is TGTGCCAGCAGCCAACCTCCGGGACCAGAAAAAACGAACACCGGGGAGCTGTTTTTT.

This chain connects TRBV21-1 to TRBJ1-4. TRBV21-1 is a known pseudogene. The CDR3 is made up of 12 amino acids. In nucleotides, the CDR3 is TGTGCCAGCAGGGGAGCTAATGAAAAACTGTTTTTT. Translating it yields CASRGANEKLFF.

The chain couples TRBV5-8 to TRBJ2-7; 8 bases map to TRBD1. Germline V CDR1 and CDR2: SGHTS, YDEGEE. Germline trimming cut 4 bases from V and 6 bases from J; bases unmatched to any gene: 9. This CDR3 region has 14 residues. CDR3 sequence reads: CASSRGQGAGEQYF. CDR3 bases: TGTGCCAGCAGCAGAGGACAGGGCGCCGGCGAGCAGTACTTC.

The V and J genes are TRBV23-1 and TRBJ2-3, with D unclear. TRBV23-1 carries the ORF label, with uncertain function. V shed 4 bases and J shed 1 base, with 9 bases lying between them. There are 14 residues in the CDR3. CDR3 residues: CASSPEHGTDTQYF. In DNA form, the CDR3 reads TGCGCCAGCAGTCCGGAACACGGCACAGATACGCAGTATTTT.

This chain joins TRBV6-6 and TRBJ1-6, with D unclear. V was cut by 6 bases and J by 0 bases, with 9 bases left in between. This CDR3 is built from 15 residues. Germline V lookup: CDR1 MNHNY, CDR2 SVGAGI (reference sequence). This chain's CDR3 is CASSDLSSYNSPLHF. CDR3 sequence (DNA): TGTGCCAGCAGCGACCTGAGCTCCTATAATTCACCCCTCCACTTT.

The J gene is TRBJ2-3, the V gene TRBV19; perhaps TRBD2 as D (5 bases). This CDR3 comprises 15 residues. CDR1 and CDR2 from the germline V gene are LNHDA and SQIVND (reference sequence). V was clipped by 7 bases and J by 3 bases, with 17 bases between them. CDR3 DNA: TGTGCCAGTAACCCATCAGGATCGGGAACAGATACGCAGTATTTT. The encoded protein is CASNPSGSGTDTQYF.

The rearrangement links TRBV7-2 to TRBJ2-1; D remains unclear. This CDR3 spans 15 amino acids. Germline CDR1 and CDR2: SGHTA and FQGNSA. Trimming removed 0 bases from V and 7 bases from J, with 13 bases in between. The CDR3 sequence is CASSLAELSRNEQFF. CDR3 nucleotides: TGTGCCAGCAGCTTAGCCGAACTCTCTAGGAATGAGCAGTTCTTC.

This chain uses TRBV19 with TRBJ2-1; 14 bases agree with TRBD2. The V segment lost 7 bases and the J segment 4 bases; nucleotides outside the gene matches: 15. CDR1 LNHDA and CDR2 SQIVND come from the germline V gene (reference sequence). The CDR3 contains 19 residues. For the CDR3, the DNA is TGTGCCAGTAAAGGACTAGCGGGAGGAGCACCGAGCCGATACAATGAGCAGTTCTTC. It yields the protein CASKGLAGGAPSRYNEQFF.

This rearrangement joins TRBV19 to TRBJ2-3, with D hard to call. CDR1 LNHDA and CDR2 SQIVND come from the germline V gene (reference sequence). Trimming pared 4 bases from V and 4 bases from J, leaving 12 bases between. This CDR3 region has 14 residues. The CDR3 region has the DNA TGTGCCAGTAGTAACAGAAGGATCTCAGATACGCAGTATTTT. Translating gives CASSNRRISDTQYF.

The chain employs TRBV7-2 and TRBJ1-1, with TRBD1 matching 8 bases. The junction had 6 bases not matched to a gene; V was cut back by 5 bases and J by 4 bases. The CDR3 spans 14 residues. Germline CDR1 SGHTA, CDR2 FQGNSA. The DNA for the CDR3 is TGTGCCAGCAGCCCCCAGGGGGCAGTCACTGAAGCTTTCTTT. This sequence encodes CASSPQGAVTEAFF.

The chain has TRBV11-2 and TRBJ1-6, with 11 positions matching TRBD1. The CDR3 contains 15 residues. Germline CDR1 SGHAT, CDR2 FQNNGV. Unmatched junction bases numbered 4, after V lost 5 bases and J lost 7 bases. The CDR3 spells CASSDGTGGNSPLHF. Written as DNA, the CDR3 is TGTGCCAGCAGCGACGGGACAGGGGGGAATTCACCCCTCCACTTT.

The chain employs TRBV21-1 and TRBJ1-2; TRBD1 is taken as the D call from the table, unchecked against the DNA. TRBV21-1 is a listed pseudogene. CDR3 length: 10 amino acids. This chain's CDR3 is CASDLQDYTF. The CDR3 DNA sequence: TGTGCCAGCGACTTACAGGACTACACCTTC.

CDR3 nucleotides: TGTGCCAGCAGCGTAGCACAAACGAGCGGGGGGAGCACAGATACGCAGTATTTT. Translation: CASSVAQTSGGSTDTQYF. The chain recombines TRBV9 with TRBJ2-3, with 9 bases aligning to TRBD2. V lost 0 bases, J lost 0 bases, and 8 bases stayed unmatched. The CDR3 length is 18 residues. CDR1 SGDLS and CDR2 YYNGEE come from the germline V gene. Full variable domain (outside the CDR3, taken from reference TRBV9 and TRBJ2-3): DSGVTQTPKHLITATGQRVTLRCSPRSGDLSVYWYQQSLDQGLQFLIQYYNGEERAKGNILERFSAQQFPDLHSELNLSSLELGDSALYFCASSVAQTSGGSTDTQYFGPGTRLTVL.

The chain links TRBV10-3 to TRBJ2-6; a possible D gene is TRBD2 (6 bases). The germline gives CDR1 ENHRY, CDR2 SYGVKD. The CDR3 loop spans 18 amino acids. The germline V and J ends were trimmed by 3 bases and 0 bases, with 15 bases remaining between them. CDR3 sequence reads: CAISDWEVRLSGANVLTF. The CDR3 nucleotides are TGTGCCATCAGTGATTGGGAGGTTCGCCTCTCTGGGGCCAACGTCCTGACTTTC.

The chain joins TRBV18 to TRBJ2-3, with 8 bases identical to TRBD2. V lost 6 bases, J lost 4 bases, and 6 bases stayed unmatched. The CDR3 length is 14 residues. Germline V gives CDR1 KGHSH, CDR2 LQKENI. DNA for the CDR3: TGTGCCAGCTCCTACGGGGGGGCCCCAGATACGCAGTATTTT. It encodes CASSYGGAPDTQYF.

This sequence joins TRBV6-1 and TRBJ2-3, with a weak D call TRBD2 (5 bases). The CDR3 consists of 14 residues. Germline CDR1 reads MNHNS; CDR2 reads SASEGT. The V end lost 6 bases, the J end lost 2 bases, and 12 bases lay between the germline ends. The CDR3 loop is CASRLDPFTDTQYF. Written as DNA, the CDR3 is TGTGCCAGCAGACTAGATCCCTTCACAGATACGCAGTATTTT.

This clone was recorded a few times. The J gene is TRBJ1-1, the V gene TRBV7-2, with D unresolved. Germline values: CDR1 SGHTA, CDR2 FQGNSA. The CDR3 sequence is 14 residues long. V lost 1 base and J 6 bases, leaving 12 bases between the germline ends. CDR3 sequence: CASSLVARRAEAFF. Here the CDR3 DNA reads TGTGCCAGCAGCTTAGTCGCGAGGAGGGCTGAAGCTTTCTTT.

This chain connects TRBV19 to TRBJ1-2, with 8 bases identical to TRBD1. Germline loops: CDR1 LNHDA, CDR2 SQIVND (reference sequence). The CDR3 loop spans 12 amino acids. The ends lost 10 bases at V and 3 bases at J; junction bases unmatched: 4. The CDR3 nucleotides read TGTGCCACCAGGGGGCAAGACTATGGCTACACCTTC. Translation: CATRGQDYGYTF.

The CDR3, as DNA: TGTGCCAGCAGAACGGGACAGTTAAACACTGAAGCTTTCTTT. It specifies CASRTGQLNTEAFF. The chain combines TRBV6-1 with TRBJ1-1; 7 bases are shared with TRBD1. CDR1 is MNHNS, CDR2 SASEGT, per germline. CDR3 length: 14 residues. V was pared by 6 bases and J by 2 bases, with 6 bases of the junction left unmatched.

This clone was seen a handful of times. The genes are TRBV27 and TRBJ1-6, with 8 bases that match TRBD1. The CDR3 extends over 14 amino acids. V lost 6 bases and J lost 4; bases outside the gene matches: 2. The germline V gene has CDR1 MNHEY and CDR2 SMNVEV (reference sequence). The chain's CDR3 is CASRQGGYNSPLHF. CDR3 coding DNA: TGTGCCAGCAGACAGGGGGGATATAATTCACCCCTCCACTTT.

This chain connects TRBV4-3 to TRBJ1-4; no clear D gene. Trimming removed 1 base from V and 13 bases from J, with 13 bases in between. Germline V CDR1 and CDR2: LGHNA, YSLEER. This CDR3 is built from 13 residues. The CDR3 DNA is TGCGCCAGCAGCCAAGCATCTCACAACAGACTGTTTTTT. It encodes CASSQASHNRLFF.

The chain is built from TRBV5-1 and TRBJ1-1; 7 bases match TRBD1. The trim removed 0 bases at V and 4 bases at J, leaving 3 bases unmatched. The CDR3 runs to 14 residues. Per the germline V gene, CDR1 is SGHRS and CDR2 is YFSETQ. CDR3 amino acids: CASSLATGVTEAFF. The CDR3 bases are TGCGCCAGCAGCTTGGCTACAGGGGTCACTGAAGCTTTCTTT.

The chain combines TRBV30 with TRBJ1-1, with D possibly being TRBD1 (5 bases). Germline V gives CDR1 GTSNPN, CDR2 SVGIG (reference sequence). Between the trimmed V and J ends, which lost 2 bases and 5 bases, there was a span of 12 bases. The CDR3 loop spans 13 amino acids. The CDR3 sequence is CAWSWGGQTEAFF. The CDR3 coding sequence is TGTGCCTGGAGTTGGGGGGGTCAAACTGAAGCTTTCTTT.